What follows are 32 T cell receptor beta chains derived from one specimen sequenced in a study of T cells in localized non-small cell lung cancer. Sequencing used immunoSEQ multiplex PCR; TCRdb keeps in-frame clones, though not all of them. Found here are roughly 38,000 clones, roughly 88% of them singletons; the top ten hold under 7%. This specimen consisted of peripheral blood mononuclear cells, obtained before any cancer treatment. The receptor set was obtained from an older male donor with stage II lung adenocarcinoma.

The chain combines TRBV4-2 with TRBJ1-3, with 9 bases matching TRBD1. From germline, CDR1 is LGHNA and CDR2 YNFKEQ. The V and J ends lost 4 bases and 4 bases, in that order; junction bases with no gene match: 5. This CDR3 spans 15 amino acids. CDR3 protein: CASSLTGTGGNTIYF. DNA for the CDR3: TGTGCCAGCAGCCTTACCGGGACAGGGGGAAACACCATATATTTT.

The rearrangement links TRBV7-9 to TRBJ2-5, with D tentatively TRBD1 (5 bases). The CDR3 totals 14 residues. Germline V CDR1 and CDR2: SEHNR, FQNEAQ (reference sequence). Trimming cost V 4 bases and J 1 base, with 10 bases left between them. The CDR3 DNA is TGTGCCAGCAGCTCCGGCCAGGGCCAAGAGACCCAGTACTTC. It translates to CASSSGQGQETQYF. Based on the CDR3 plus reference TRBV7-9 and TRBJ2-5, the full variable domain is DTGVSQNPRHKITKRGQNVTFRCDPISEHNRLYWYRQTLGQGPEFLTYFQNEAQLEKSRLLSDRFSAERPKGSFSTLEIQRTEQGDSAMYLCASSSGQGQETQYFGPGTRLLVL.

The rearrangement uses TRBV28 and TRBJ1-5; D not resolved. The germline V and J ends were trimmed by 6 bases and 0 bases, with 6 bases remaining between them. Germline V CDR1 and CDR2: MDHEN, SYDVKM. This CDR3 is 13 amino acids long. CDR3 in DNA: TGTGCCAGCAGCCCTTATAGCAATCAGCCCCAGCATTTT. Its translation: CASSPYSNQPQHF.

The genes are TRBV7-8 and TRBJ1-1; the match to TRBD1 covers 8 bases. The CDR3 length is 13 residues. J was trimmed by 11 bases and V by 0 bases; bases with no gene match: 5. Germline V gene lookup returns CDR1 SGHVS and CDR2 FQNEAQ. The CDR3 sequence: CASSLAGRGQAFF. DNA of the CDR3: TGTGCCAGCAGCTTAGCAGGCAGGGGGCAGGCTTTCTTT. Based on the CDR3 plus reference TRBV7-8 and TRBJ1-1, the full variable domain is GAGVSQSPRYKVAKRGQDVALRCDPISGHVSLFWYQQALGQGPEFLTYFQNEAQLDKSGLPSDRFFAERPEGSVSTLKIQRTQQEDSAVYLCASSLAGRGQAFFGQGTRLTVV.

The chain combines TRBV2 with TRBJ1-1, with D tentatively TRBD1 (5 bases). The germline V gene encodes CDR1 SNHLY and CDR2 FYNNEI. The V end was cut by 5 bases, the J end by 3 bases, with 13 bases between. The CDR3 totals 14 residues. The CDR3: CASSLTREDTEAFF. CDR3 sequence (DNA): TGTGCCAGCAGTCTTACCAGGGAGGACACTGAAGCTTTCTTT.

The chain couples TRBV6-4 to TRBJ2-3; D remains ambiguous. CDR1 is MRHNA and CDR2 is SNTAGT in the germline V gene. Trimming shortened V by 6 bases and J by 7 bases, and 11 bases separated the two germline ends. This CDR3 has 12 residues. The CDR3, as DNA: TGTGCCAGCAGCACGGACGGCTATACGCAGTATTTT. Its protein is CASSTDGYTQYF.

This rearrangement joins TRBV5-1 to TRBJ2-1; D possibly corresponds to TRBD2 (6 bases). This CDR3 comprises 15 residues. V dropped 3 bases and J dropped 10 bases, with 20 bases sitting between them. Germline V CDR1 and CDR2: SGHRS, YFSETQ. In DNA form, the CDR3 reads TGCGCCAGCAGCTCCCGCCTAGCGAGAGGGAACGAGCAGTTCTTC. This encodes CASSSRLARGNEQFF.

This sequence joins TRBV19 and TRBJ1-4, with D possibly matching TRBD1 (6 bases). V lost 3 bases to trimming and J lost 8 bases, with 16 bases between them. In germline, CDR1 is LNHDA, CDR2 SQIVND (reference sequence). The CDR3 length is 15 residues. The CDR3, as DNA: TGTGCCAGTAGTATTTGGGGCAGGGGCCCGGAAAAACTGTTTTTT. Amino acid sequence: CASSIWGRGPEKLFF.

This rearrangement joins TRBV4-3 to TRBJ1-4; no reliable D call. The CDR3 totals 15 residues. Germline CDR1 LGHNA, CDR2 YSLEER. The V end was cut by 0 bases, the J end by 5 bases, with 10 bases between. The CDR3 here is CASSQDIRKNEKLFF. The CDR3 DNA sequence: TGCGCCAGCAGCCAAGATATCCGGAAAAATGAAAAACTGTTTTTT.

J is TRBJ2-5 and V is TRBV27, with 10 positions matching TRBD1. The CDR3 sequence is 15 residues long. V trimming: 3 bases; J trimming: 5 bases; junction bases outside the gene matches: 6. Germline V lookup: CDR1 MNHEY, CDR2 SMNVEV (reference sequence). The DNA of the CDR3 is TGTGCCAGCAGTTTTTCGACAGGGGGCCGTGAGACCCAGTACTTC. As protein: CASSFSTGGRETQYF.

This CDR3 reads CASSPTSGSQETQYF. The CDR3 DNA sequence: TGTGCCAGCAGCCCTACCAGCGGTTCCCAAGAGACCCAGTACTTC. V is TRBV7-9 and J is TRBJ2-5; tentative D call: TRBD2 (5 bases). CDR3 length equals 15 residues. The V and J ends lost 5 bases and 1 base respectively, with 14 bases between them. CDR1 and CDR2 (germline): SEHNR, FQNEAQ (reference sequence). Combining the CDR3 with reference TRBV7-9 and TRBJ2-5 gives the whole variable domain DTGVSQNPRHKITKRGQNVTFRCDPISEHNRLYWYRQTLGQGPEFLTYFQNEAQLEKSRLLSDRFSAERPKGSFSTLEIQRTEQGDSAMYLCASSPTSGSQETQYFGPGTRLLVL.

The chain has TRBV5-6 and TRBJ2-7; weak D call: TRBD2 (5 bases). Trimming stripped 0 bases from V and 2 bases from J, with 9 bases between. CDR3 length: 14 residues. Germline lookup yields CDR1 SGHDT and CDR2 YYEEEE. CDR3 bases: TGTGCCAGCAGCTTGGATCTAGCCGCCTACGAGCAGTACTTC. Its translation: CASSLDLAAYEQYF. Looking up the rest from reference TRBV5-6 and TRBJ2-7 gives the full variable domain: DAGVTQSPTHLIKTRGQQVTLRCSPKSGHDTVSWYQQALGQGPQFIFQYYEEEERQRGNFPDRFSGHQFPNYSSELNVNALLLGDSALYLCASSLDLAAYEQYFGPGTRLTVT.

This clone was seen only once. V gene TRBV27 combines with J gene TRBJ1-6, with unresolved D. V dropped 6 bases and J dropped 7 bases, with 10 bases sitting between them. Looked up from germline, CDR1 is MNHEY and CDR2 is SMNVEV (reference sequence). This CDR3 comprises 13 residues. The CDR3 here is CASSTRYNSPLHF. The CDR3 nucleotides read TGTGCCAGCAGCACCCGTTACAATTCACCCCTCCACTTT.

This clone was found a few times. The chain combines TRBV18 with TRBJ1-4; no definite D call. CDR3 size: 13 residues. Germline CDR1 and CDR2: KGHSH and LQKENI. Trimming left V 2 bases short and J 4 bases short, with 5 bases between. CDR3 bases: TGTGCCAGCTCACCAGGGGTTAATGAAAAACTGTTTTTT. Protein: CASSPGVNEKLFF. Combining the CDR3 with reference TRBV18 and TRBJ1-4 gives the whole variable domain NAGVMQNPRHLVRRRGQEARLRCSPMKGHSHVYWYRQLPEEGLKFMVYLQKENIIDESGMPKERFSAEFPKEGPSILRIQQVVRGDSAAYFCASSPGVNEKLFFGSGTQLSVL.

The CDR3 nucleotides are TGCAGCGTAGAGATTATACAGGGGGCTGAAGCTTTCTTT. This gives the protein CSVEIIQGAEAFF. V usage is TRBV29-1 and J usage is TRBJ1-1, with TRBD1 matching over 8 bases. V shed 6 bases and J 6 bases; nucleotides not matched to a gene: 9. The V gene's germline CDR1 is SQVTM and CDR2 ANQGSEA. The CDR3 has 13 residues. The variable domain in full, with the rest retrieved from reference TRBV29-1 and TRBJ1-1, is SAVISQKPSRDICQRGTSLTIQCQVDSQVTMMFWYRQQPGQSLTLIATANQGSEATYESGFVIDKFPISRPNLTFSTLTVSNMSPEDSSIYLCSVEIIQGAEAFFGQGTRLTVV.

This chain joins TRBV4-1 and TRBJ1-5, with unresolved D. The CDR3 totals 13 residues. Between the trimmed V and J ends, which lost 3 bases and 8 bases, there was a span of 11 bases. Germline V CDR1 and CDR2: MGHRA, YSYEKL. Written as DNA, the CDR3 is TGCGCCAGCAGCCAGACACTTATAGAGCCCCAGCATTTT. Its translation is CASSQTLIEPQHF.

The CDR3 sequence: CASSRQGRDEQYF. Here the CDR3 DNA reads TGTGCCAGCAGCCGGCAGGGTCGCGACGAGCAGTACTTC. The chain employs TRBV6-5 and TRBJ2-7; tentative D call: TRBD1 (5 bases). The length of the CDR3 is 13 residues. Germline CDR1 MNHEY, CDR2 SVGAGI. Trimming cost V 6 bases and J 5 bases, with 14 bases left between them.

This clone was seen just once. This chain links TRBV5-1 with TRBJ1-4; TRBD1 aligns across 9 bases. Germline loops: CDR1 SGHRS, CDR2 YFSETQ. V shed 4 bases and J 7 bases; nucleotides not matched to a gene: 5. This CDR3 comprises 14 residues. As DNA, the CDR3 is TGCGCCAGCAGCGCTTTGACAGGGGGTGAAAAACTGTTTTTT. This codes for CASSALTGGEKLFF.

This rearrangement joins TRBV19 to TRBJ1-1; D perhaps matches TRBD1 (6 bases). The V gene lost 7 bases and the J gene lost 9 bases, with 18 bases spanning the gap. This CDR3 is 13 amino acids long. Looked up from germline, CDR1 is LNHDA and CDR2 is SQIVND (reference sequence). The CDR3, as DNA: TGTGCCAGTATTTACCCAGGGGAACGGAAAGCTTTCTTT. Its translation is CASIYPGERKAFF.

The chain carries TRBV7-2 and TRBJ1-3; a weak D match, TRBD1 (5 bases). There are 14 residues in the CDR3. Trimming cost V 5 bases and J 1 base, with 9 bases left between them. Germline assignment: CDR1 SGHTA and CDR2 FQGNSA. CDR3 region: CASSPDSSGNTIYF. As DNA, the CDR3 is TGTGCCAGCAGCCCTGACAGTTCTGGAAACACCATATATTTT. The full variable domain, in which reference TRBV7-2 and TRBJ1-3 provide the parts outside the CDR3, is GAGVSQSPSNKVTEKGKDVELRCDPISGHTALYWYRQSLGQGLEFLIYFQGNSAPDKSGLPSDRFSAERTGGSVSTLTIQRTQQEDSAVYLCASSPDSSGNTIYFGEGSWLTVV.

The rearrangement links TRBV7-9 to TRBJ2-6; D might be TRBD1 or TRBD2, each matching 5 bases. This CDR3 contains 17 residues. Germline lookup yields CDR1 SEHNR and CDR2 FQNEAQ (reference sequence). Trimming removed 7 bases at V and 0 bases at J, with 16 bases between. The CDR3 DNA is TGTGCCAGCAACCCGAGGGGCCGCAGCTCTGGGGCCAACGTCCTGACTTTC. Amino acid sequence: CASNPRGRSSGANVLTF. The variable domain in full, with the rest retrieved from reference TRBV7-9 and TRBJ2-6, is DTGVSQNPRHKITKRGQNVTFRCDPISEHNRLYWYRQTLGQGPEFLTYFQNEAQLEKSRLLSDRFSAERPKGSFSTLEIQRTEQGDSAMYLCASNPRGRSSGANVLTFGAGSRLTVL.

CDR3 residues: CASRNSGQGGEAFF. In nucleotides, the CDR3 is TGTGCCAGCAGGAATTCCGGACAGGGCGGTGAAGCTTTCTTT. The V call is TRBV27, the J call TRBJ1-1; 8 bases match TRBD1. There are 14 residues in the CDR3. J lost 7 bases, V lost 6 bases, and 10 bases had no gene match. CDR1 is MNHEY, CDR2 SMNVEV, per germline (reference sequence).

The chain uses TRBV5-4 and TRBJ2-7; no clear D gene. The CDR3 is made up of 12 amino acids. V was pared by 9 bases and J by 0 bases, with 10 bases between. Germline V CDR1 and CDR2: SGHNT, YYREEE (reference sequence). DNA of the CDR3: TGTGCCACAAAGGGTAGCTCCTACGAGCAGTACTTC. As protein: CATKGSSYEQYF.

The CDR3 coding sequence is TGCGCCAGCAGCGGAGGGACAGGGCCGAACACTGAAGCTTTCTTT. Translating gives CASSGGTGPNTEAFF. The chain links TRBV5-1 to TRBJ1-1; TRBD1 aligns across 9 bases. Germline values: CDR1 SGHRS, CDR2 YFSETQ. The CDR3 runs to 15 residues. Trimming took 4 bases from V and 1 from J; bases not matched to a gene: 5.

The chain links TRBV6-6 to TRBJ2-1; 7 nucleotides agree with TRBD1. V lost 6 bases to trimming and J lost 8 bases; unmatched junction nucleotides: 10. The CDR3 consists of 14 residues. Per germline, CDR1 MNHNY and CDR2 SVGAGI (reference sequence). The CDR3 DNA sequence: TGTGCCAGCAGACAGACAGGGCTAGGCGATGAGCAGTTCTTC. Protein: CASRQTGLGDEQFF.

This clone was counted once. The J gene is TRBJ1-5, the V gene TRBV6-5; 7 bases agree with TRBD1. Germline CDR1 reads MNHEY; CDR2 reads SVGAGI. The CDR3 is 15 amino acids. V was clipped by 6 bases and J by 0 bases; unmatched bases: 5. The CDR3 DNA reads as TGTGCCAGCAGACAGGGACAGAATAGCAATCAGCCCCAGCATTTT. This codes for CASRQGQNSNQPQHF.

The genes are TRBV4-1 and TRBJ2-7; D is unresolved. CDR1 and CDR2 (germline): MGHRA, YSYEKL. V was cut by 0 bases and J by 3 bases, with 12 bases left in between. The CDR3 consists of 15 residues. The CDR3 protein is CASSQEPAQIYEQYF. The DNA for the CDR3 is TGCGCCAGCAGCCAAGAGCCGGCACAGATCTACGAGCAGTACTTC.

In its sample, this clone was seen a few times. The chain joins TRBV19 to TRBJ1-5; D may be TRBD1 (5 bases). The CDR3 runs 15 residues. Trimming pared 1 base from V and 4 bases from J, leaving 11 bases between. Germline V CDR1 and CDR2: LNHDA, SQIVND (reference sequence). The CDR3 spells CASSIVGGRNQPQHF. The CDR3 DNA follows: TGTGCCAGTAGTATAGTTGGGGGAAGAAATCAGCCCCAGCATTTT.

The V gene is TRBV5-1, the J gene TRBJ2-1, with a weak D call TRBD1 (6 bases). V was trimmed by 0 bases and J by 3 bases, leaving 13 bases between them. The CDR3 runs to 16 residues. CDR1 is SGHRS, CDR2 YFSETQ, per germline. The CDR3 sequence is CASSLGGGLSYNEQFF. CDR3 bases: TGCGCCAGCAGCTTGGGAGGGGGATTGAGCTACAATGAGCAGTTCTTC.

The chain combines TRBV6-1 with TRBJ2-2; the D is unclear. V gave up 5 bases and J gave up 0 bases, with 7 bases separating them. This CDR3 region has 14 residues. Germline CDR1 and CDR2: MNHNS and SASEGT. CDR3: CASSRESNTGELFF. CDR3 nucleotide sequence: TGTGCCAGCAGTAGAGAATCGAACACCGGGGAGCTGTTTTTT.

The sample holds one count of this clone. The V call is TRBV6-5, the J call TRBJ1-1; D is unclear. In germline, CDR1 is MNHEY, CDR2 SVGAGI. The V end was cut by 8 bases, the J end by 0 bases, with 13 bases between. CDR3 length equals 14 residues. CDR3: CASFDPALNTEAFF. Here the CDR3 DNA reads TGTGCCAGCTTCGATCCCGCCTTGAACACTGAAGCTTTCTTT.

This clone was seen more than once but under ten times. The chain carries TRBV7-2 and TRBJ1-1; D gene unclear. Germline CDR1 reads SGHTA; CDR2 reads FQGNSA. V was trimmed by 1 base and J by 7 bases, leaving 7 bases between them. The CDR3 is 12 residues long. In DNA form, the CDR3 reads TGTGCCAGCAGCTTAGGGCAGAATGAAGCTTTCTTT. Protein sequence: CASSLGQNEAFF.